These T cell receptor beta chains were read from a single sample in a study of T cell changes during pregnancy in multiple sclerosis. Sequencing was performed with immunoSEQ multiplex PCR; in TCRdb, only in-frame clones are kept and a portion is missing. The sample carries some 57,000 clones, about 90% recorded once. Source: CD4+ T cells from peripheral blood mononuclear cells, taken after pregnancy. These receptors all come from a female donor in good health, enrolled as a control in a pregnancy study. CDR3s include the opening cysteine and the closing phenylalanine or tryptophan. Fields, in order: clone size, J gene, V gene, D gene, CDR3 DNA, CDR3 protein. The D gene is left open where the match is weak. A row's size may be missing; if present it is once, few, many or a size class.

clone_size: once; j_call: TRBJ2-7; v_call: TRBV6-5; d_call: -; cdr3_nt: TGTGCCAGCAGTTACTCCCGTGGCAGACTCTACGAGCAGTACTTC; cdr3_aa: CASSYSRGRLYEQYF
clone_size: -; j_call: TRBJ2-3; v_call: TRBV28; d_call: TRBD2; cdr3_nt: TGTGCCAGCAGTCCACCGGGACTAGCGGGCCTAGGTGATACGCAGTATTTT; cdr3_aa: CASSPPGLAGLGDTQYF
clone_size: -; j_call: TRBJ2-5; v_call: TRBV25-1; d_call: -; cdr3_nt: TGTGCCAGCAGTGAATTTGCGGCAGGGGAGACCCAGTACTTC; cdr3_aa: CASSEFAAGETQYF
clone_size: -; j_call: TRBJ1-5; v_call: TRBV7-2; d_call: -; cdr3_nt: TGTGCCAGCAGCTTATACAAATCCCAGCCCCAGCATTTT; cdr3_aa: CASSLYKSQPQHF
clone_size: -; j_call: TRBJ2-1; v_call: TRBV9; d_call: TRBD2; cdr3_nt: TGTGCCAGCTCCCGGAGAGCGGGGGGGCGGGAAAATGAGCAGTTCTTC; cdr3_aa: CASSRRAGGRENEQFF
clone_size: -; j_call: TRBJ2-1; v_call: TRBV7-2; d_call: -; cdr3_nt: TGTGCCAGCAGCTTATTCGAGGACAATGAGCAGTTCTTC; cdr3_aa: CASSLFEDNEQFF
clone_size: -; j_call: TRBJ1-2; v_call: TRBV5-1; d_call: TRBD1; cdr3_nt: TGCGCCAGCAGCTCTACCGGGACAGGGAGGTATGGCTACACCTTC; cdr3_aa: CASSSTGTGRYGYTF
clone_size: -; j_call: TRBJ2-3; v_call: TRBV6-5; d_call: -; cdr3_nt: TGTGCCAGCAGCCGGCGAGGAGATACGCAGTATTTT; cdr3_aa: CASSRRGDTQYF
clone_size: once; j_call: TRBJ1-1; v_call: TRBV5-1; d_call: TRBD1; cdr3_nt: TGCGCCAGCAGCTTGGAGGGGGCGGTGAACACTGAAGCTTTCTTT; cdr3_aa: CASSLEGAVNTEAFF
clone_size: once; j_call: TRBJ1-4; v_call: TRBV4-3; d_call: -; cdr3_nt: TGCGCCAGCAGCCAAGAAGCTGCAACTAATGAAAAACTGTTTTTT; cdr3_aa: CASSQEAATNEKLFF
clone_size: -; j_call: TRBJ1-2; v_call: TRBV9; d_call: TRBD1; cdr3_nt: TGTGCCAGCAGTTCACAGGGGCGGGGGGTCCAGTATGGCTACACCTTC; cdr3_aa: CASSSQGRGVQYGYTF
clone_size: -; j_call: TRBJ2-5; v_call: TRBV27; d_call: TRBD1; cdr3_nt: TGTGCCAGCATTTTAACAGGGGGTCGCGGGACCCAGTACTTC; cdr3_aa: CASILTGGRGTQYF
clone_size: -; j_call: TRBJ2-1; v_call: TRBV7-2; d_call: TRBD2; cdr3_nt: TGTGCCAGCAGCCCTAGCGGGGGGCATTCATATGAGCAGTTCTTC; cdr3_aa: CASSPSGGHSYEQFF
clone_size: -; j_call: TRBJ2-1; v_call: TRBV4-3; d_call: -; cdr3_nt: TGCGCCAGCAGCCAAGAACCTGGAGCCTACAATGAGCAGTTCTTC; cdr3_aa: CASSQEPGAYNEQFF